A selection of T cell receptor beta chains follows, all from one sample in a study of T cell repertoires in aging, cancer and after chemotherapy. TCRdb re-analysed the multiplex PCR reads in MiXCR, keeping a single row per CDR3 protein. The table has 10,000 to 12,000 distinct CDR3 sequences, 30% to 40% seen once. Sequencing was performed on blood. These receptor sequences come from a human donor in good health. Both conserved end residues are part of each CDR3. D genes are given only for firm matches. Clone size, where shown, is once, few, many, or a class for clones that have expanded.

CDR3 protein | CDR3 DNA | D gene | clone size | J gene | V gene
CASSSAANYGYTF | TGTGCCAGCAGTTCGGCTGCTAACTATGGCTACACCTTC | NA | few | TRBJ1-2 | TRBV12-3/TRBV12-4
CAISLAGGPQGSTDTQYF | TGTGCCATCAGTCTAGCGGGAGGGCCTCAGGGGAGCACAGATACGCAGTATTTT | TRBD2 | few | TRBJ2-3 | TRBV10-3
CASSARRALTEAFF | TGTGCCAGCAGCGCGAGACGGGCTCTCACTGAAGCTTTCTTT | NA | NA | TRBJ1-1 | TRBV6-1
CASSLAPSGAGETQYF | TGCGCCAGCAGCTTGGCCCCTAGCGGGGCGGGTGAGACCCAGTACTTC | TRBD2 | NA | TRBJ2-5 | TRBV5-1
CSVADRAQNIQYF | TGCAGCGTCGCGGACAGGGCCCAAAACATTCAGTACTTC | TRBD1 | medium-sized | TRBJ2-4 | TRBV29-1
CASSSNRDRELFF | TGTGCCAGCAGCTCAAACCGGGACAGAGAACTGTTTTTT | TRBD1 | NA | TRBJ1-4 | TRBV5-4
CSVGYRQGSTGELFF | TGCAGCGTTGGGTATCGCCAGGGTTCCACCGGGGAGCTGTTTTTT | NA | medium-sized | TRBJ2-2 | TRBV29-1
CASSSGQGRGMNTEAFF | TGTGCCAGCAGCTCAGGACAGGGGAGGGGTATGAACACTGAAGCTTTCTTT | TRBD1 | NA | TRBJ1-1 | TRBV5-4
CASSPGGQARRSNQPQHF | TGTGCCAGTAGTCCCGGTGGACAGGCCCGCAGGAGCAATCAGCCCCAGCATTTT | TRBD1 | NA | TRBJ1-5 | TRBV19
CASSLTGMSVAFF | TGTGCCAGCAGCCTTACAGGGATGTCGGTAGCTTTCTTT | NA | NA | TRBJ1-1 | TRBV6-5
CAISDGQSNTEAFF | TGTGCCATCAGTGACGGGCAGAGTAACACTGAAGCTTTCTTT | NA | NA | TRBJ1-1 | TRBV10-3
CASSMGRTGERPQHF | TGTGCCAGTAGTATGGGTAGGACAGGGGAACGGCCCCAGCATTTT | TRBD1 | NA | TRBJ1-5 | TRBV19
CASRPPGGNYGYTF | TGTGCCAGCAGACCCCCCGGGGGTAACTATGGCTACACCTTC | NA | few | TRBJ1-2 | TRBV12-3/TRBV12-4
CASSLLAGGNEQFF | TGTGCCAGCAGTTTACTAGCGGGAGGCAATGAGCAGTTCTTC | TRBD2 | NA | TRBJ2-1 | TRBV12-3/TRBV12-4
CASSLGTVNTEAFF | TGTGCCAGCAGTTTAGGGACGGTCAACACTGAAGCTTTCTTT | NA | medium-sized | TRBJ1-1 | TRBV12-3/TRBV12-4
CASSMYSGGGNEQFF | TGTGCCAGTAGTATGTATAGCGGGGGGGGAAATGAGCAGTTCTTC | TRBD2 | few | TRBJ2-1 | TRBV19
CASSERVVGFF | TGTGCCAGCAGCGAGCGGGTGGTGGGGTTCTTC | NA | NA | TRBJ2-1 | TRBV7-9
CASSVRGANEKLFF | TGCGCCAGCAGCGTCAGGGGGGCTAATGAAAAACTGTTTTTT | TRBD1 | once | TRBJ1-4 | TRBV5-1
CASSEASGPGELFF | TGTGCCAGCAGTGAAGCGTCAGGTCCCGGGGAGCTGTTTTTT | NA | few | TRBJ2-2 | TRBV6-1
CASGRDWDNEQFF | TGTGCCAGTGGACGAGACTGGGACAATGAGCAGTTCTTC | NA | NA | TRBJ2-1 | TRBV19
CASSSGLAGGITDTQYF | TGTGCCAGTAGTAGCGGACTAGCGGGAGGGATCACAGATACGCAGTATTTT | TRBD2 | NA | TRBJ2-3 | TRBV19
CASTTPTGEAFF | TGCGCCAGCACCACTCCAACTGGTGAAGCTTTCTTT | NA | NA | TRBJ1-1 | TRBV5-6
CASKGLAGSDKYNEQFF | TGTGCCAGCAAAGGACTAGCGGGGAGTGACAAATACAATGAGCAGTTCTTC | TRBD2 | NA | TRBJ2-1 | TRBV6-5
CSARQGGDNQPQHF | TGCAGCGCCAGACAGGGGGGAGACAATCAGCCCCAGCATTTT | TRBD1 | NA | TRBJ1-5 | TRBV29-1
CASTLGQSNQPQHF | TGTGCCAGCACCCTGGGACAGAGCAATCAGCCCCAGCATTTT | TRBD1 | NA | TRBJ1-5 | TRBV6-5
CASTTGYGYTF | TGTGCCAGCACTACAGGGTATGGCTACACCTTC | NA | NA | TRBJ1-2 | TRBV28
CASRWTEAYEQYF | TGTGCCAGCAGATGGACCGAAGCCTACGAGCAGTACTTC | NA | NA | TRBJ2-7 | TRBV6-5
CAWSSPGPRGGNEKLFF | TGTGCCTGGAGTAGTCCCGGGCCCCGCGGCGGTAATGAAAAACTGTTTTTT | NA | NA | TRBJ1-4 | TRBV30
CASSYLRAGNTDTQYF | TGTGCCAGCAGTTACCTCCGGGCAGGAAACACAGATACGCAGTATTTT | NA | medium-sized | TRBJ2-3 | TRBV6-5
CASSLGQGFGEQYF | TGTGCCAGCAGCTTGGGACAGGGGTTTGGCGAGCAGTACTTC | TRBD1 | NA | TRBJ2-7 | TRBV5-5
CAWSDTDNSPLHF | TGTGCCTGGAGCGATACTGATAATTCACCCCTCCACTTT | NA | large | TRBJ1-6 | TRBV30
CASSLGQGNNEQFF | TGTGCCAGCAGTTTAGGTCAAGGGAACAATGAGCAGTTCTTC | NA | medium-sized | TRBJ2-1 | TRBV12-3/TRBV12-4